This T cell receptor (beta chain) was documented in a study of regulatory T cells in long-lasting Graves disease. The sample's time point: persistent/refractory GD, antithyroid drugs over 5 years with positive TRAb. There was RNA extracted from PBMCs, and the TCR library was made from it. Points on this clonotype: What it binds is not known. One end of the junction does not line up with germline, which may come from a read error.

Study-wide findings and caveats: Persistent disease preferred TRBV28, TRBJ1-2 and TRBJ2-5. Persistent Graves' patients showed less TCR diversity than newly diagnosed ones.

The CDR3 spans 13 residues. Building the TCR beta libraries relied on iRepertoire HTBI primers, and CDR3 regions underwent Arm-PCR. TCRdb processed the multiplex PCR reads anew with MiXCR; each CDR3 protein has one entry. The sample consists of roughly 430,000 distinct CDR3 sequences, roughly 23% of them appearing once. Sequencing used peripheral blood mononuclear cells (PBMCs), obtained when the disease was refractory, from a patient treated with antithyroid drugs. The rearrangement links TRBV12-3 or TRBV12-4 to TRBJ2-1, with D perhaps matching TRBD2 (6 bases). This receptor was identified in a female donor with Graves disease. CDR3 amino acids: CASRPGSEGEQLF. The CDR3 DNA reads as TGTGCCAGCAGACCCGGGTCGGAGGGAGAGCAGCTCTTC.